This T cell receptor beta chain stems from a study of metastatic and nonmetastatic thyroid tumors. About the research overall: The comparison covered peripheral blood and tumor or nodule tissue in malignant and benign thyroid patients. Study-level points and caveats: In blood and tumor, TCR beta diversity was reportedly significantly higher in malignant thyroid tumors than in benign nodules.

V lost 6 bases and J 3 bases, leaving 19 bases between the germline ends. From germline, CDR1 is SNHLY and CDR2 FYNNEI. The CDR3 runs 16 residues. How the authors handled the data: Variation in CDR3 across clinicopathological groups served as the basis for constructing a distant-metastasis classifier in papillary thyroid cancer. TCRdb re-analyzed the PCR reads using MiXCR. These V and J calls originate from TCRdb's pipeline instead of the authors' own analysis. Among some 29,000 clones listed, approximately 3.7% were seen once. This clone was found many times. Its antigen remains unknown. No treatment of any kind had been given to any patient before thyroid surgery.

Sequencing input: blood. The TCR sequence derives from a male donor with papillary thyroid cancer or a benign thyroid nodule (not recorded which). Some clones in this sample may be carry-over from other donors' samples. The chain has TRBV2 and TRBJ2-3; TRBD1 might be the D (6 bases). CDR3 residues: CASRGASGGGTDTQYF. The CDR3 nucleotides are TGTGCCAGCAGGGGGGCCTCGGGCGGTGGAACAGATACGCAGTATTTT.